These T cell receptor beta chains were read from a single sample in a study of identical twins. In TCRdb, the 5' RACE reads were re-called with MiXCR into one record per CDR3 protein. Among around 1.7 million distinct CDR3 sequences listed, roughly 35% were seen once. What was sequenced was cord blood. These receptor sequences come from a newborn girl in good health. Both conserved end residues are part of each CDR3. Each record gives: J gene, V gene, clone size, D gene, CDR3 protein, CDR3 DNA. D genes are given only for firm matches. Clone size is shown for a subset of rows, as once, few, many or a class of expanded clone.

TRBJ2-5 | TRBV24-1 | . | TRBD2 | CATCPGLADSETQYF | TGTGCCACCTGTCCGGGACTAGCGGATTCGGAGACCCAGTACTTC
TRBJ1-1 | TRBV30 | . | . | CAGRFSEAFF | TGTGCCGGTAGGTTCAGCGAAGCTTTCTTT
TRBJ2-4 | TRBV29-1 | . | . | CSVESGQAKNIQYF | TGCAGCGTTGAGTCGGGGCAAGCCAAAAACATTCAGTACTTC
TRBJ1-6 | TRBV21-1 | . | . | CASSNRTGGSPPHF | TGTGCCAGCAGCAACCGGACAGGGGGCTCACCCCCCCACTTT
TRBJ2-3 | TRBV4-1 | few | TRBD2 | CASSQVAGPTDTQYF | TGCGCCAGCAGCCAAGTAGCGGGACCCACAGATACGCAGTATTTT
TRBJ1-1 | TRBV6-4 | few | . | CASSPRSWSTEAFF | TGTGCCAGCAGTCCCCGATCATGGAGCACTGAAGCTTTCTTT
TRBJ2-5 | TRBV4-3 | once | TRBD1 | CASSPDRDRVVDEQYF | TGCGCCAGCAGCCCCGACCGCGACAGGGTAGTCGATGAGCAGTACTTC
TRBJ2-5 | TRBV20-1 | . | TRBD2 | CSASIAGGETQYF | TGCAGTGCCAGCATAGCGGGGGGAGAGACCCAGTACTTC
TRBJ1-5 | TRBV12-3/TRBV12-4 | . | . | CASSTRQVTNQPQHF | TGTGCCAGCAGCACGAGACAGGTCACCAATCAGCCCCAGCATTTT
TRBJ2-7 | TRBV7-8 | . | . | CASSLVGTPSPYEQYF | TGTGCCAGCAGCTTAGTAGGGACACCTAGCCCCTACGAGCAGTACTTC